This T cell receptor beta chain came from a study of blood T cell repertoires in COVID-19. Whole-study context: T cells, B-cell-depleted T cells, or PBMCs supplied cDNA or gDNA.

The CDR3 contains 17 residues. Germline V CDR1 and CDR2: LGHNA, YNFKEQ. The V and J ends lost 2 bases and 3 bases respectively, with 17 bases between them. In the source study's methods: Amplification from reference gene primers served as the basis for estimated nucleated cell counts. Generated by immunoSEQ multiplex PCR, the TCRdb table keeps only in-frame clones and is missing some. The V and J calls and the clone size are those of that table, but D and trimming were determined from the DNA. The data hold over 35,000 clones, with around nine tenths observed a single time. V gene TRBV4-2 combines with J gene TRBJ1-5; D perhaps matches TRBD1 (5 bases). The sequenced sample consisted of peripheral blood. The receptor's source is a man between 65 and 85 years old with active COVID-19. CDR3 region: CASSQTYLRDFNQPQHF. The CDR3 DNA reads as TGTGCCAGCAGCCAAACATACCTCCGGGACTTCAATCAGCCCCAGCATTTT.